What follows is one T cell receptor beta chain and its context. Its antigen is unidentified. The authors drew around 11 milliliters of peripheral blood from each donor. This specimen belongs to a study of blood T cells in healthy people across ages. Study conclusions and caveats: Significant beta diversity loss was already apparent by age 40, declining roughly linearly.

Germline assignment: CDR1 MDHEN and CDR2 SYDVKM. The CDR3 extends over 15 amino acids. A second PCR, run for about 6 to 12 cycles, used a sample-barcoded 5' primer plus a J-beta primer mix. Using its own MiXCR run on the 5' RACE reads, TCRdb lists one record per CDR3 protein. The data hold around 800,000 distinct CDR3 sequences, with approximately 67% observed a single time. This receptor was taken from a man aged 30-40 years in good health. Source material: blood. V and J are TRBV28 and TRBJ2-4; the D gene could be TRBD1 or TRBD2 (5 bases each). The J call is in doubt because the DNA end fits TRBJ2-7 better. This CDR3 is CASSDPGRPGGEQYF. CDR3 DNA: TGTGCCAGCAGTGACCCGGGACGGCCAGGTGGCGAGCAGTACTTC.